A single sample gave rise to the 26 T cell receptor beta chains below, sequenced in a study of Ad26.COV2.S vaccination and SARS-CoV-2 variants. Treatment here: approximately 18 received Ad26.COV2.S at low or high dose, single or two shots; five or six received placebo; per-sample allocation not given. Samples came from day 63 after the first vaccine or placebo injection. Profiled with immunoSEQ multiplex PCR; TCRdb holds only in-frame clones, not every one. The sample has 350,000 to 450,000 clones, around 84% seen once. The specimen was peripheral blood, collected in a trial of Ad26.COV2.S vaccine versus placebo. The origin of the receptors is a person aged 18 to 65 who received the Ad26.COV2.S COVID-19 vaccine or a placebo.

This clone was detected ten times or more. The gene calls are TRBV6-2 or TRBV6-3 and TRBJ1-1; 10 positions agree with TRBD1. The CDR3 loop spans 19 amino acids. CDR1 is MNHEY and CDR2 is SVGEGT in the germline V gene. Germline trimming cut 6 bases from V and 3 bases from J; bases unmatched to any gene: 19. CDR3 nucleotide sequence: TGTGCCAGCAGACCTCATGGCGTTCCGGGACAGGGGTTAGACACTGAAGCTTTCTTT. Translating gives CASRPHGVPGQGLDTEAFF.

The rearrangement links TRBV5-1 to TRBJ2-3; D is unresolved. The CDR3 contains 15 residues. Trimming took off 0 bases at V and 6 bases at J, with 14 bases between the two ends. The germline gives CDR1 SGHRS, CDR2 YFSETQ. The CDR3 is CASSLGWTLRDTQYF. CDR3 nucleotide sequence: TGCGCCAGCAGCTTGGGTTGGACCCTACGGGATACGCAGTATTTT.

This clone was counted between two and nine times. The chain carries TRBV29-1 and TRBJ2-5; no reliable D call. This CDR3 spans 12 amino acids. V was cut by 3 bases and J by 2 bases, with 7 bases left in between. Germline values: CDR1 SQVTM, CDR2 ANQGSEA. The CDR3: CSVDARQETQYF. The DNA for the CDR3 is TGCAGCGTTGATGCTCGGCAAGAGACCCAGTACTTC.

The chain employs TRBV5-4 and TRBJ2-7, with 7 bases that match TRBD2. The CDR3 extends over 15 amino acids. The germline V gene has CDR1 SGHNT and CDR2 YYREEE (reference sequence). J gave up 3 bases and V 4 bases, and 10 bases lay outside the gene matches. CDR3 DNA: TGTGCCAGCAGCACCGGGGGGTCGTATGGCTACGAGCAGTACTTC. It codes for CASSTGGSYGYEQYF.

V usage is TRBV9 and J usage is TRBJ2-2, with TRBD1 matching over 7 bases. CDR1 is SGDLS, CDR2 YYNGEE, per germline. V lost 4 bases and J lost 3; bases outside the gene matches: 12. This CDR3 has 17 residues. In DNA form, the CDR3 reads TGTGCCAGCAGCCGAAGGGGGCGTCTCTTTGACACCGGGGAGCTGTTTTTT. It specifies CASSRRGRLFDTGELFF.

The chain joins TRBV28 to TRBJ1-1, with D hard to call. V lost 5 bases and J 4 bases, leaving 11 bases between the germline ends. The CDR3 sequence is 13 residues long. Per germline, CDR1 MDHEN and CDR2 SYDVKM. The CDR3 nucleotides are TGTGCCAGCAGTACCCAAAATCCCACTGAAGCTTTCTTT. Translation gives CASSTQNPTEAFF.

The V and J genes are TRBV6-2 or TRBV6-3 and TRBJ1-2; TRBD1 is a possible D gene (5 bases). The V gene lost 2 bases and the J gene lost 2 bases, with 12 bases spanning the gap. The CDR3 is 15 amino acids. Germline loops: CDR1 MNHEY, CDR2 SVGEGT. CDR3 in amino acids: CASSYKGAGNYGYTF. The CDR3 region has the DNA TGTGCCAGCAGTTACAAGGGAGCAGGGAACTATGGCTACACCTTC.

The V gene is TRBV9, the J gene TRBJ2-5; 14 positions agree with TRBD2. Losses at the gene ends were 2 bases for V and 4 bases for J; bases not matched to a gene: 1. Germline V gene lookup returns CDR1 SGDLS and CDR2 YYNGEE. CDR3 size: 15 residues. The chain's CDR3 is CASSVGTSGRETQYF. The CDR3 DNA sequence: TGTGCCAGCAGCGTCGGGACTAGCGGGAGAGAGACCCAGTACTTC.

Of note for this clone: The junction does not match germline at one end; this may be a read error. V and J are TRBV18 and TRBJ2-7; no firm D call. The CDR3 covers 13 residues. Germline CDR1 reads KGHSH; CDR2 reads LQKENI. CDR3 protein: CASSTPPLYEQYF. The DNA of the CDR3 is TGTGCCAGCTCAACACCCCCACTCTACGAGCAGTACTTC. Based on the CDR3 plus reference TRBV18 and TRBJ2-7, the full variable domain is NAGVMQNPRHLVRRRGQEARLRCSPMKGHSHVYWYRQLPEEGLKFMVYLQKENIIDESGMPKERFSAEFPKEGPSILRIQQVVRGDSAAYFCASSTPPLYEQYFGPGTRLTVT.

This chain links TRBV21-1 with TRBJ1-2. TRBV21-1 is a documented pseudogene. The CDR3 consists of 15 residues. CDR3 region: CASSNKSAGNYGYTF. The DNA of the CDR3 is TGTGCCAGCAGCAATAAGTCGGCGGGTAACTATGGCTACACCTTC.

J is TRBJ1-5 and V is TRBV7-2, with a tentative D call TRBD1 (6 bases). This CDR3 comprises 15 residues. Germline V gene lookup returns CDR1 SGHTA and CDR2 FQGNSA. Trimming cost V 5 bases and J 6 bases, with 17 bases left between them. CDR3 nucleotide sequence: TGTGCCAGCAGCCCACAGGGAAGGGGGGCTCAGCCCCAGCATTTT. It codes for CASSPQGRGAQPQHF.

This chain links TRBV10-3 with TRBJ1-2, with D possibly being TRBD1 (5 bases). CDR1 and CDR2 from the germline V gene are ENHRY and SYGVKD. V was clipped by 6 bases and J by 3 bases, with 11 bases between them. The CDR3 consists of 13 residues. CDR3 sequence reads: CAIRTGTYYGYTF. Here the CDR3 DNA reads TGTGCCATCAGAACCGGGACGTACTATGGCTACACCTTC.

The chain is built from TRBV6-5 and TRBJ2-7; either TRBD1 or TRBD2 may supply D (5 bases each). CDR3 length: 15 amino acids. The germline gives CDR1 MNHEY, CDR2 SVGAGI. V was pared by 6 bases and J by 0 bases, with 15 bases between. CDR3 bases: TGTGCCAGCAGATCCGGGACGAGGAGCTCCTACGAGCAGTACTTC. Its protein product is CASRSGTRSSYEQYF.

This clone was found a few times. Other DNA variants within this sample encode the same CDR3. The CDR3 spells CASSLQGAGANEKLFF. The DNA of the CDR3 is TGCGCCAGCAGCTTGCAGGGGGCGGGAGCTAATGAAAAACTGTTTTTT. The chain has TRBV5-1 and TRBJ1-4, with TRBD1 matching over 8 bases. V lost 1 base to trimming and J lost 3 bases; unmatched junction nucleotides: 5. The CDR3 length is 16 residues. Germline assignment: CDR1 SGHRS and CDR2 YFSETQ.

This CDR3 reads CASSRGQGANSPLHF. The CDR3 DNA is TGTGCCAGCAGTAGGGGACAGGGGGCAAATTCACCCCTCCACTTT. This sequence joins TRBV27 and TRBJ1-6; 12 nucleotides align to TRBD1. The CDR3 runs 15 residues. The ends lost 5 bases at V and 7 bases at J; junction bases unmatched: 3. Germline loops: CDR1 MNHEY, CDR2 SMNVEV (reference sequence).

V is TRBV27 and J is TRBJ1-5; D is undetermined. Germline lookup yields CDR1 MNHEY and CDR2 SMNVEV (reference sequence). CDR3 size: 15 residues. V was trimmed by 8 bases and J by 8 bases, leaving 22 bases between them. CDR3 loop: CASRPRTNPVEPQHF. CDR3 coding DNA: TGTGCCAGCCGACCCCGGACCAATCCTGTGGAGCCCCAGCATTTT.

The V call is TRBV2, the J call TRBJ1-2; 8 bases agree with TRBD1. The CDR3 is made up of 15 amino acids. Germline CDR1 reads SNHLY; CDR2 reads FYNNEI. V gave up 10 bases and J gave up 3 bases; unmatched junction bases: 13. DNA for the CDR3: TGTGCCATCGCGCCCCTGGGACAGGCAGACTATGGCTACACCTTC. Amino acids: CAIAPLGQADYGYTF.

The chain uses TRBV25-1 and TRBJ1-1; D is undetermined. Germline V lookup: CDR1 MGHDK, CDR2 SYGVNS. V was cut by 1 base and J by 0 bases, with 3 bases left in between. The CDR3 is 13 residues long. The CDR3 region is CASSELLNTEAFF. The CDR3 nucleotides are TGTGCCAGCAGTGAATTATTGAACACTGAAGCTTTCTTT.

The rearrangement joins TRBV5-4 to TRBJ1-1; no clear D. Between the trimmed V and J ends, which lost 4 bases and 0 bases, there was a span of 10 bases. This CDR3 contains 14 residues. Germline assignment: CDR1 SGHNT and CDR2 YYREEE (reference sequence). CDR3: CASSPGPMNTEAFF. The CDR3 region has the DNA TGTGCCAGCAGCCCTGGACCGATGAACACTGAAGCTTTCTTT.

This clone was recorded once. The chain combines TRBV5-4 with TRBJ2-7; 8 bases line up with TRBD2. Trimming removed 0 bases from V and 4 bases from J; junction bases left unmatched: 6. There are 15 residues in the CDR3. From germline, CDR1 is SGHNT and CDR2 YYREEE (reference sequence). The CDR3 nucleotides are TGTGCCAGCAGCTTGGTGGTAGCGGGAAGGTACGAGCAGTACTTC. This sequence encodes CASSLVVAGRYEQYF.

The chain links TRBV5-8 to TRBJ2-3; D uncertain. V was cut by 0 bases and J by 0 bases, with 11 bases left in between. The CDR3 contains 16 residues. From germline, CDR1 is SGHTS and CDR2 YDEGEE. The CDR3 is CASSLVGWSSTDTQYF. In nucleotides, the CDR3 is TGTGCCAGCAGCTTGGTCGGGTGGTCTAGCACAGATACGCAGTATTTT.

The CDR3 sequence is CASSSKGMGSYEQYF. CDR3 in DNA: TGTGCCAGCAGTTCAAAGGGTATGGGCTCCTACGAGCAGTACTTC. The chain recombines TRBV27 with TRBJ2-7; D not resolved. The V end was cut by 4 bases, the J end by 0 bases, with 13 bases between. There are 15 residues in the CDR3. CDR1 MNHEY and CDR2 SMNVEV come from the germline V gene (reference sequence).

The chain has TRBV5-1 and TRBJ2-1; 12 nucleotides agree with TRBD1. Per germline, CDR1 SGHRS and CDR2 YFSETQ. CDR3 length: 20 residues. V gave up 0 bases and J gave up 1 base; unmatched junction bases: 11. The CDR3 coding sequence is TGCGCCAGCAGCTTGGTCGGGGGACAGGGGGCCAAAGGTTCCTACAATGAGCAGTTCTTC. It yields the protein CASSLVGGQGAKGSYNEQFF.

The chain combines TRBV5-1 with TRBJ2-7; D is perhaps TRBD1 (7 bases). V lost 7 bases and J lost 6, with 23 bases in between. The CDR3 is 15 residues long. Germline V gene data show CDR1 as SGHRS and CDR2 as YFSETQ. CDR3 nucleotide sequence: TGCGCCAGCTCGGAGACGGGGGCGCGACAGGGCGAGCAGTACTTC. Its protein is CASSETGARQGEQYF.

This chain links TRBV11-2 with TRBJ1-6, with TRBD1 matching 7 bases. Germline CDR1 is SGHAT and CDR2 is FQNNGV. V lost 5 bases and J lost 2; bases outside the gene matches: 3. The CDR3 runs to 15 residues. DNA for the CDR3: TGTGCCAGCAGCCCAGGGACAGCCTATAATTCACCCCTCCACTTT. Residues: CASSPGTAYNSPLHF.

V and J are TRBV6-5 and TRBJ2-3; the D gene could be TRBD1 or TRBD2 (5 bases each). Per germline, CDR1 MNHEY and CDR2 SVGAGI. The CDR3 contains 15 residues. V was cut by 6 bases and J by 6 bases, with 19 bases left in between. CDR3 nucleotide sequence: TGTGCCAGCAGCTGGACCGGGACCACGGCCGATACGCAGTATTTT. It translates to CASSWTGTTADTQYF.